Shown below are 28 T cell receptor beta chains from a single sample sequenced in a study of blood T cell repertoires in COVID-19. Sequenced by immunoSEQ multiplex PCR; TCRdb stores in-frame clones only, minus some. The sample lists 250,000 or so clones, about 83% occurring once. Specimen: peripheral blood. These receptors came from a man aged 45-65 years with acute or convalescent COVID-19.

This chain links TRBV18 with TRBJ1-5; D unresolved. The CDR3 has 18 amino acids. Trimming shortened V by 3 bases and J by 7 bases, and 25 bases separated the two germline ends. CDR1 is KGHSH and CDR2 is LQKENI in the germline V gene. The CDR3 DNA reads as TGTGCCAGCTCACCGGGTGTGGACGGTGGGGTTGGCGGGCAGCCCCAGCATTTT. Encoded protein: CASSPGVDGGVGGQPQHF.

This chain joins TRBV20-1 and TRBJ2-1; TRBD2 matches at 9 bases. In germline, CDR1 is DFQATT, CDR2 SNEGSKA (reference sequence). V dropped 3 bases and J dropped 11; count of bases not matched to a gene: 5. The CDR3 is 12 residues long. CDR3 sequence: CSASPASGKQFF. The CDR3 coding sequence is TGCAGTGCTAGTCCGGCTAGCGGGAAGCAGTTCTTC.

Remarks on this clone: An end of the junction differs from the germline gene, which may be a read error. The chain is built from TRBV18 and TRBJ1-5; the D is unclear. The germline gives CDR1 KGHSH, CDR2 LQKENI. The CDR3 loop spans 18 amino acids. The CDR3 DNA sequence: TGTGCCAGCTCACCACCTGTAACAGCTTCCCTTAGCGATCAGCCCCAGCATTTC. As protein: CASSPPVTASLSDQPQHF.

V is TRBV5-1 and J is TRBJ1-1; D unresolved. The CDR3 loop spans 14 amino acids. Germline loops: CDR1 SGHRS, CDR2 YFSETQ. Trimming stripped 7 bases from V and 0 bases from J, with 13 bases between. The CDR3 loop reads CASAARKMNTEAFF. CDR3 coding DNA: TGCGCCAGCGCTGCGCGCAAGATGAACACTGAAGCTTTCTTT.

CDR3 in amino acids: CASSPHGQGRDQPQHF. The CDR3 nucleotides read TGTGCCAGTAGTCCCCACGGACAGGGTAGGGATCAGCCCCAGCATTTT. The chain joins TRBV19 to TRBJ1-5, with 8 nucleotides matching TRBD1. Trimming removed 5 bases from V and 5 bases from J; junction bases left unmatched: 11. This CDR3 is built from 16 residues. Germline V gives CDR1 LNHDA, CDR2 SQIVND (reference sequence).

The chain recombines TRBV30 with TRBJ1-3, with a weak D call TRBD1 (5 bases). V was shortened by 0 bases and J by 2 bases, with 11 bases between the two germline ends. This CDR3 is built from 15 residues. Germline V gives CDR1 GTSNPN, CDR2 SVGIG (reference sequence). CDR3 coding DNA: TGTGCCTGGAGTGTACTGGGGGGGGCTGGAAACACCATATATTTT. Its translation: CAWSVLGGAGNTIYF. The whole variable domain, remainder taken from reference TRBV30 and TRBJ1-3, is SQTIHQWPATLVQPVGSPLSLECTVEGTSNPNLYWYRQAAGRGLQLLFYSVGIGQISSEVPQNLSASRPQDRQFILSSKKLLLSDSGFYLCAWSVLGGAGNTIYFGEGSWLTVV.

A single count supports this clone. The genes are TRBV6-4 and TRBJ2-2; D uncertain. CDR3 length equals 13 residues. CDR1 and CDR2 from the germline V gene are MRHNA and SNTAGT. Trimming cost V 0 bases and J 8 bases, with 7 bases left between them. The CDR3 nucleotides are TGTGCCAGCAGTGACTCCCCAACTGGGGAGCTGTTTTTT. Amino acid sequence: CASSDSPTGELFF.

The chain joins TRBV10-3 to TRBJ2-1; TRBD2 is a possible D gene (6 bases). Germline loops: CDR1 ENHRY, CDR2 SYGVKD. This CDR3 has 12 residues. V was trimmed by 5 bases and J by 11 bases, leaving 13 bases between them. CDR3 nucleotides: TGTGCCATCAGTAGGGAGCGGGCAAAGCAGTTCTTC. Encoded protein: CAISRERAKQFF.

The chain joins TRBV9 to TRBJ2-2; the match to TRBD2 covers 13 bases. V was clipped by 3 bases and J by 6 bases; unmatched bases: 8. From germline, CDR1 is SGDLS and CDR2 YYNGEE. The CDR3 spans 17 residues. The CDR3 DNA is TGTGCCAGCAGCGCCACCGGGACTAGCGGGATATCCGGGGAGCTGTTTTTT. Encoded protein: CASSATGTSGISGELFF. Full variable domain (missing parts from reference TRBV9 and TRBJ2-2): DSGVTQTPKHLITATGQRVTLRCSPRSGDLSVYWYQQSLDQGLQFLIQYYNGEERAKGNILERFSAQQFPDLHSELNLSSLELGDSALYFCASSATGTSGISGELFFGEGSRLTVL.

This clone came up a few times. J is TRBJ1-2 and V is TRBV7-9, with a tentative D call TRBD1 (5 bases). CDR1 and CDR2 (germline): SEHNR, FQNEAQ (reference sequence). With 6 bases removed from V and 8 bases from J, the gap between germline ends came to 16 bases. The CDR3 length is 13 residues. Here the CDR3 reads CASSLSGLGGYTF. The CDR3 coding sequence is TGTGCCAGCAGTTTATCAGGGTTGGGAGGCTACACCTTC.

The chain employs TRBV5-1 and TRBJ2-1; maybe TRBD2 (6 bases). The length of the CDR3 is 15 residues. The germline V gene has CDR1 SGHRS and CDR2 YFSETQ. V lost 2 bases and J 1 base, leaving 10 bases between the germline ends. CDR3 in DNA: TGCGCCAGCAGCTTACGTAGCGGATCCTACAATGAGCAGTTCTTC. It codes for CASSLRSGSYNEQFF.

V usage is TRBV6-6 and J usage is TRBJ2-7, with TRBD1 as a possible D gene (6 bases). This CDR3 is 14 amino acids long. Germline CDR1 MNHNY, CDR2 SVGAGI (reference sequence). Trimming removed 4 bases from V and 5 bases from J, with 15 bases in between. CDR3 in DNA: TGTGCCAGCAGTTTAGAGACAGGTTACCACGAGCAGTACTTC. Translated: CASSLETGYHEQYF.

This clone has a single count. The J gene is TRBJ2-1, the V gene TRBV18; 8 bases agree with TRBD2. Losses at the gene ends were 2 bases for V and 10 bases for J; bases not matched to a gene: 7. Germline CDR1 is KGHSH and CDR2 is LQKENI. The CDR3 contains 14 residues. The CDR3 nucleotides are TGTGCCAGCTCACCATCCGGGACTAGAGGCGAGCAGTTCTTC. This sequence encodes CASSPSGTRGEQFF.

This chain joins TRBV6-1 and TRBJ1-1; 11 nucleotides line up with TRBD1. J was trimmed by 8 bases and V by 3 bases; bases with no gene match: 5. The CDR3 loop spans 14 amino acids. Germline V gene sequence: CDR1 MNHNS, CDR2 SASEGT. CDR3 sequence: CASSDGTGGREAFF. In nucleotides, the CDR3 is TGTGCCAGCAGTGACGGGACAGGGGGAAGGGAAGCTTTCTTT.

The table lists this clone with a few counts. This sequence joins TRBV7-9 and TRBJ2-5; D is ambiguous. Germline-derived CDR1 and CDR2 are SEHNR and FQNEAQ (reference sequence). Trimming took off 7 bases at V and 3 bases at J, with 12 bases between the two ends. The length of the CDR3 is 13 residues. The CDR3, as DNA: TGTGCCAGCACGGACGGAGCAGAAGAGACCCAGTACTTC. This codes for CASTDGAEETQYF.

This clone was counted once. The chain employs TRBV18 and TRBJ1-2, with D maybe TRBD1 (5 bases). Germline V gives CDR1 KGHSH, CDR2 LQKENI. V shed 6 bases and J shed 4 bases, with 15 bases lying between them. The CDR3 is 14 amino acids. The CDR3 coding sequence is TGTGCCAGCTCCCCCGCAGGGTTGGGCTATGGCTACACCTTC. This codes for CASSPAGLGYGYTF.

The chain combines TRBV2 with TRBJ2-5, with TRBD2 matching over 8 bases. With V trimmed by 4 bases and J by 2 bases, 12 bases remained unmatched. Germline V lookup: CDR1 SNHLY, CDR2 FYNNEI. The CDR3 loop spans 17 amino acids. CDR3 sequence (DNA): TGTGCCAGCAGTGTATGGGGTAGCGGGGAGATACAAGAGACCCAGTACTTC. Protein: CASSVWGSGEIQETQYF.

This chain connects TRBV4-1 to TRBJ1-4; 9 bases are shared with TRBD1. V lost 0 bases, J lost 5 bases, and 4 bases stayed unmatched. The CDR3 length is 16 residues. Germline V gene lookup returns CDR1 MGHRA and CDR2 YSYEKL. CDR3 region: CASSQEGGTGNEKLFF. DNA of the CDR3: TGCGCCAGCAGCCAAGAGGGGGGGACAGGGAATGAAAAACTGTTTTTT.

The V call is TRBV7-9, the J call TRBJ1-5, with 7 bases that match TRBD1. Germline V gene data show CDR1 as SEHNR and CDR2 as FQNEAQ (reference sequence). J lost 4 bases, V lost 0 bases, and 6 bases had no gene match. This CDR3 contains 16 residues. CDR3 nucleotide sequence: TGTGCCAGCAGCTTAGCGGCAGGGGGTGGGAATCAGCCCCAGCATTTT. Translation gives CASSLAAGGGNQPQHF.

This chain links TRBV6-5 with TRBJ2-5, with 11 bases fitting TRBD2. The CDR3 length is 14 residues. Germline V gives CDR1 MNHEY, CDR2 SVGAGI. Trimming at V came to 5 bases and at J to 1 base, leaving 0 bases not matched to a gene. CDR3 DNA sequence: TGTGCCAGCAGTACTAGCGGGAGCCAAGAGACCCAGTACTTC. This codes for CASSTSGSQETQYF.

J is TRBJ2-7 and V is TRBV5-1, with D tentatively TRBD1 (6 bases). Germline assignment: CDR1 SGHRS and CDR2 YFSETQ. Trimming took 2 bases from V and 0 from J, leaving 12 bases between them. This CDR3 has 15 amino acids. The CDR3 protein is CASSFRQAISYEQYF. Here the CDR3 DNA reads TGCGCCAGCAGCTTTCGACAGGCAATCTCCTACGAGCAGTACTTC.

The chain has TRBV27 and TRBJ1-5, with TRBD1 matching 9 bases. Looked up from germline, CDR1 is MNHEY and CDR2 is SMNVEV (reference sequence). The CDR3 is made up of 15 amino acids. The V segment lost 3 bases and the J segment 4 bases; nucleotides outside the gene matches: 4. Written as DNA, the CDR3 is TGTGCCAGCAGTTTCGGGACAGGGTTGAATCAGCCCCAGCATTTT. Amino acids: CASSFGTGLNQPQHF.

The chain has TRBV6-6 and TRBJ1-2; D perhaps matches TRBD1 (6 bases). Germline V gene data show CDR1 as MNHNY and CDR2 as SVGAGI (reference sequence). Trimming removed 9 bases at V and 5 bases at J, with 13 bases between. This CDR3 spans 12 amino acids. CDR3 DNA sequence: TGTGCCAGTGCCTCGGGACAATATGGCTACACCTTC. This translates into CASASGQYGYTF.

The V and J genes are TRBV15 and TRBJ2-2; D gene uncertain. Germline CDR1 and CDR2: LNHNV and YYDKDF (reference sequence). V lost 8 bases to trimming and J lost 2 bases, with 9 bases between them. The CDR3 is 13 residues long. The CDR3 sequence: CATYRQNTGELFF. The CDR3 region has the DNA TGTGCCACCTATCGACAAAACACCGGGGAGCTGTTTTTT.

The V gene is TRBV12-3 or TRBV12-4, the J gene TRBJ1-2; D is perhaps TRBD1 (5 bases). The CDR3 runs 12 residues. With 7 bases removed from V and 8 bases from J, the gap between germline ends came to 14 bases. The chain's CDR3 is CASTLKGYGYTF. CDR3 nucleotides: TGTGCCAGCACCCTAAAGGGGTACGGCTACACCTTC.

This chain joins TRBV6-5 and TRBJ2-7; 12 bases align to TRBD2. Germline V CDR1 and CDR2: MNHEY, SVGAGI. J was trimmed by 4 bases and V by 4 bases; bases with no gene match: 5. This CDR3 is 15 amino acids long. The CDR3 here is CASSSSGRAVYEQYF. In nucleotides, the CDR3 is TGTGCCAGCAGTTCTAGCGGGAGGGCCGTATACGAGCAGTACTTC.

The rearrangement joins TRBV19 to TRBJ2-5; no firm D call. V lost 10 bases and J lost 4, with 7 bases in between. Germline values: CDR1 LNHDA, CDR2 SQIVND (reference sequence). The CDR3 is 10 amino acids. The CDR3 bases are TGTGCCACCCTAGGAGAGACCCAGTACTTC. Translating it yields CATLGETQYF.

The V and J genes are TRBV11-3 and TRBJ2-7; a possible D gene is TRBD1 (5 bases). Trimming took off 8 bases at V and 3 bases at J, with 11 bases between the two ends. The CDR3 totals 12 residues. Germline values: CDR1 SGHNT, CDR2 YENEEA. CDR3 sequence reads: CASGAAGYEQYF. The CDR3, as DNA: TGTGCCAGCGGGGCTGCCGGCTACGAGCAGTACTTC.